This entry lists 16 T cell receptor beta chains sequenced from one sample in a study of cytomegalovirus exposure and HLA in healthy donors. Sequenced by immunoSEQ multiplex PCR; TCRdb stores in-frame clones only, minus some. The sample lists about 140,000 clones, 91% occurring once. Sequenced material: PBMCs. The receptor set was obtained from a man aged 18 to 30 in good health and CMV-seronegative.

This chain links TRBV27 with TRBJ2-1; weak D call: TRBD2 (5 bases). The CDR3 covers 12 residues. Germline V gene data show CDR1 as MNHEY and CDR2 as SMNVEV (reference sequence). V was cut by 4 bases and J by 7 bases, with 8 bases left in between. In nucleotides, the CDR3 is TGTGCCAGCAGTTCAGGCGGGAATGAGCAGTTCTTC. This encodes CASSSGGNEQFF.

The V gene is TRBV11-2, the J gene TRBJ2-5; 10 bases line up with TRBD1. The germline V gene encodes CDR1 SGHAT and CDR2 FQNNGV. The J segment lost 7 bases and the V segment lost 2 bases, leaving 4 bases of the junction unmatched. The CDR3 is 14 residues long. The CDR3 bases are TGTGCCAGCAGCTTAAGGGACAGGGGTGGGACCCAGTACTTC. This gives the protein CASSLRDRGGTQYF.

This clone was observed once. V gene TRBV5-6 combines with J gene TRBJ2-5; TRBD1 matches at 7 bases. The V gene's germline CDR1 is SGHDT and CDR2 YYEEEE. The ends lost 5 bases at V and 5 bases at J; junction bases unmatched: 3. This CDR3 comprises 12 residues. CDR3 sequence: CASRQGRETQYF. The CDR3 bases are TGTGCCAGCAGACAGGGGCGGGAGACCCAGTACTTC.

The chain joins TRBV2 to TRBJ1-2; 10 nucleotides align to TRBD1. In germline, CDR1 is SNHLY, CDR2 FYNNEI. The ends lost 7 bases at V and 4 bases at J; junction bases unmatched: 3. The CDR3 loop spans 13 amino acids. DNA of the CDR3: TGTGCCAGCAAAGGGGACAGGGGCTATGGCTACACCTTC. Its protein product is CASKGDRGYGYTF.

The gene calls are TRBV5-1 and TRBJ2-3; 10 nucleotides line up with TRBD1. Germline V gives CDR1 SGHRS, CDR2 YFSETQ. V shed 4 bases and J 4 bases; nucleotides not matched to a gene: 6. The CDR3 runs 15 residues. For the CDR3, the DNA is TGCGCCAGCAGCCGGGGACAGGGGTTAGCAGATACGCAGTATTTT. This translates into CASSRGQGLADTQYF.

There are many counts of this clone. The V gene is TRBV7-2, the J gene TRBJ2-2; 10 bases align to TRBD2. The CDR3 spans 15 residues. The V gene's germline CDR1 is SGHTA and CDR2 FQGNSA. The V segment lost 5 bases and the J segment 5 bases; nucleotides outside the gene matches: 5. CDR3 DNA sequence: TGTGCCAGCAGCCCAGGACTAGCGGCGACCGGGGAGCTGTTTTTT. Encoded protein: CASSPGLAATGELFF.

About this clone itself: The identical CDR3 is also encoded by other nucleotide sequences in the sample. The chain recombines TRBV11-2 with TRBJ1-2, with TRBD1 matching over 10 bases. CDR1 is SGHAT and CDR2 is FQNNGV in the germline V gene. This CDR3 has 14 residues. V was clipped by 5 bases and J by 2 bases; unmatched bases: 2. The DNA for the CDR3 is TGTGCCAGCAGCCCGGACAGGGGGAACTATGGCTACACCTTC. It yields the protein CASSPDRGNYGYTF.

J is TRBJ1-1 and V is TRBV6-5, with TRBD1 identical over 9 bases. The CDR3 loop spans 14 amino acids. V lost 6 bases, J lost 6 bases, and 8 bases stayed unmatched. CDR1 MNHEY and CDR2 SVGAGI come from the germline V gene. The CDR3 region is CASSQTGGLAEAFF. DNA for the CDR3: TGTGCCAGCAGCCAGACAGGGGGGCTGGCTGAAGCTTTCTTT.

The gene calls are TRBV1 and TRBJ2-7; TRBD2 reflects the table's D call only, with no check against the DNA. TRBV1 is annotated as a pseudogene. CDR3 length equals 16 residues. CDR3 nucleotides: TGCACCAGCAGCCAAGTAGGTAAGCGCGGTTCCTACGAGCAGTACGTC. Its protein is CTSSQVGKRGSYEQYV.

The genes are TRBV18 and TRBJ1-6, with 12 bases that match TRBD1. The CDR3 runs 15 residues. The V and J ends lost 3 bases and 9 bases, in that order; junction bases with no gene match: 3. Germline CDR1 reads KGHSH; CDR2 reads LQKENI. The CDR3 region is CASSPPGQGASPLHF. The CDR3 DNA is TGTGCCAGCTCACCTCCGGGACAGGGGGCTTCACCCCTCCACTTT.

The rearrangement joins TRBV5-1 to TRBJ1-2; possible D gene TRBD1, 6 bases. With 4 bases removed from V and 4 bases from J, the gap between germline ends came to 11 bases. Germline loops: CDR1 SGHRS, CDR2 YFSETQ. This CDR3 contains 13 residues. The CDR3 loop is CASSGGGGYGYTF. The CDR3 DNA sequence: TGCGCCAGCAGCGGGGGCGGGGGCTATGGCTACACCTTC.

The V call is TRBV11-2, the J call TRBJ2-5; 10 bases line up with TRBD2. Germline V gene data show CDR1 as SGHAT and CDR2 as FQNNGV. V was clipped by 2 bases and J by 4 bases; unmatched bases: 1. The CDR3 sequence is 14 residues long. CDR3: CASSLPSGGETQYF. The CDR3 DNA follows: TGTGCCAGCAGCTTACCTAGCGGGGGAGAGACCCAGTACTTC. Complete variable domain (other parts from reference TRBV11-2 and TRBJ2-5): EAGVAQSPRYKIIEKRQSVAFWCNPISGHATLYWYQQILGQGPKLLIQFQNNGVVDDSQLPKDRFSAERLKGVDSTLKIQPAKLEDSAVYLCASSLPSGGETQYFGPGTRLLVL.

The chain joins TRBV9 to TRBJ2-1, with D tentatively TRBD1 (6 bases). The V end lost 3 bases, the J end lost 4 bases, and 14 bases lay between the germline ends. The CDR3 is 15 residues long. In germline, CDR1 is SGDLS, CDR2 YYNGEE. This CDR3 is CASSGSQGTYNEQFF. The CDR3 DNA reads as TGTGCCAGCAGCGGATCCCAGGGGACATACAATGAGCAGTTCTTC.

The chain carries TRBV2 and TRBJ1-5; D not certain. The ends were cut back, 2 bases at V and 6 bases at J, with 5 bases in the middle. The CDR3 extends over 12 amino acids. The germline gives CDR1 SNHLY, CDR2 FYNNEI. CDR3 nucleotide sequence: TGTGCCAGCAGTGAACTTATTCAGCCCCAGCATTTT. Protein: CASSELIQPQHF.

This clone has only one observation. V is TRBV15 and J is TRBJ2-1; TRBD2 aligns across 9 bases. Germline CDR1 and CDR2: LNHNV and YYDKDF (reference sequence). This CDR3 is built from 16 residues. V was clipped by 0 bases and J by 5 bases; unmatched bases: 5. The CDR3 spells CATSREGLAGDNEQFF. The CDR3 DNA is TGTGCCACCAGCAGAGAGGGACTAGCCGGTGACAATGAGCAGTTCTTC.

The chain has TRBV30 and TRBJ1-6; 7 nucleotides agree with TRBD1. Germline V gene lookup returns CDR1 GTSNPN and CDR2 SVGIG (reference sequence). CDR3 length equals 15 residues. The J segment lost 10 bases and the V segment lost 5 bases, leaving 14 bases of the junction unmatched. CDR3 loop: CAWAGGTSLGSPLHF. The CDR3 DNA reads as TGTGCCTGGGCAGGGGGAACGTCTTTGGGGTCACCCCTCCACTTT.